What follows are 26 T cell receptor beta chains derived from one specimen sequenced in a study of T cells in Graves' hyperthyroidism and ophthalmopathy. The TCR beta CDR3 regions underwent amplification using RNA transcripts as the source. The HTBI primer set drove a first-round RT-PCR of the TCR CDR3. MiXCR was run by TCRdb on the multiplex PCR reads, yielding one entry per CDR3 protein. The sample contains 300,000 to 350,000 distinct CDR3 sequences, 16% of which appear only once. The sequencing sample was made of blood. The receptors derive from a man aged 25 to 40 with Graves' hyperthyroidism.

The chain uses TRBV4-1 and TRBJ2-2, with D possibly matching TRBD1 (5 bases). CDR1 is MGHRA, CDR2 YSYEKL, per germline. Trimming cost V 1 base and J 5 bases, with 14 bases left between them. This CDR3 is built from 16 residues. The CDR3 DNA is TGCGCCAGCAGCCAAGGGAGTCGAAGGGGTACCGGGGAGCTGTTTTTT. Translating it yields CASSQGSRRGTGELFF.

This clonotype was counted at least ten times. V is TRBV7-9 and J is TRBJ2-2; 9 bases line up with TRBD1. This CDR3 region has 13 residues. Germline trimming cut 8 bases from V and 3 bases from J; bases unmatched to any gene: 1. Germline values: CDR1 SEHNR, CDR2 FQNEAQ (reference sequence). The CDR3 DNA sequence: TGTGCCAGCCGGACAGGGGACACCGGGGAGCTGTTTTTT. Translation gives CASRTGDTGELFF.

This clonotype came up many times. The V gene is TRBV20-1, the J gene TRBJ1-5, with D maybe TRBD1 (5 bases). The CDR3 spans 14 residues. Trimming shortened V by 2 bases and J by 2 bases, and 10 bases separated the two germline ends. CDR1 DFQATT and CDR2 SNEGSKA come from the germline V gene (reference sequence). The CDR3 region is CSARQGWGNQPQHF. The CDR3, as DNA: TGCAGTGCTAGACAGGGTTGGGGCAATCAGCCCCAGCATTTT.

As for this clonotype: A single base separates this from a much larger clone, so it may be a read error. This rearrangement joins TRBV9 to TRBJ2-3, with TRBD1 identical over 10 bases. Germline CDR1 is SGDLS and CDR2 is YYNGEE. This CDR3 region has 17 residues. CDR3 nucleotide sequence: TGTGCCAGCAGCGTTGGGGGAGAGACAGGGGGCACCGATACGCAGTATTTT. Protein sequence: CASSVGGETGGTDTQYF.

This clonotype was observed a few times. The chain couples TRBV7-2 to TRBJ2-2; D perhaps matches TRBD1 (6 bases). V lost 1 base, J lost 5 bases, and 14 bases lay in between. Germline-derived CDR1 and CDR2 are SGHTA and FQGNSA. The CDR3 has 16 amino acids. The CDR3 here is CASSLEPGGATGELFF. The CDR3 DNA reads as TGTGCCAGCAGCTTAGAACCTGGGGGCGCAACCGGGGAGCTGTTTTTT.

This clonotype was observed a handful of times. A much larger clone differs from this one at a single base, so this may be a read error. The J gene is TRBJ1-4, the V gene TRBV28, with unresolved D. CDR3 length: 14 residues. Trimming removed 3 bases from V and 4 bases from J, with 9 bases in between. CDR1 and CDR2 (germline): MDHEN, SYDVKM. The CDR3 sequence is CASSFEGDNEKLFF. In DNA, the CDR3 is TGTGCCAGCAGTTTCGAGGGCGATAATGAAAAACTGTTTTTT. Supplemented by reference TRBV28 and TRBJ1-4, the full variable domain reads DVKVTQSSRYLVKRTGEKVFLECVQDMDHENMFWYRQDPGLGLRLIYFSYDVKMKEKGDIPEGYSVSREKKERFSLILESASTNQTSMYLCASSFEGDNEKLFFGSGTQLSVL.

This clonotype was recorded at least ten times. The V and J genes are TRBV10-3 and TRBJ2-5; the match to TRBD2 covers 15 bases. Germline lookup yields CDR1 ENHRY and CDR2 SYGVKD. V dropped 6 bases and J dropped 5; count of bases not matched to a gene: 4. This CDR3 comprises 15 residues. For the CDR3, the DNA is TGTGCCATCAGCATCGGGACTAGCGGGAGGGAGACCCAGTACTTC. Protein sequence: CAISIGTSGRETQYF.

At least ten counts were recorded for this clonotype. The CDR3 loop reads CASSFAEEQYF. The CDR3 DNA is TGTGCCAGCAGCTTTGCGGAAGAGCAGTACTTC. The rearrangement uses TRBV7-9 and TRBJ2-7; D call uncertain. The CDR3 totals 11 residues. V gave up 3 bases and J gave up 7 bases, with 7 bases separating them. Germline V CDR1 and CDR2: SEHNR, FQNEAQ (reference sequence).

This clonotype was counted many times. The chain carries TRBV3-1 and TRBJ1-1; D possibly corresponds to TRBD1 (6 bases). Trimming shortened V by 1 base and J by 5 bases, and 11 bases separated the two germline ends. This CDR3 has 14 amino acids. Germline V gives CDR1 LGHDT, CDR2 YNNKEL (reference sequence). In nucleotides, the CDR3 is TGTGCCAGCAGCCAAGTCAAGGGGGAGACTGAAGCTTTCTTT. Translation: CASSQVKGETEAFF. The full variable domain, in which reference TRBV3-1 and TRBJ1-1 provide the parts outside the CDR3, is DTAVSQTPKYLVTQMGNDKSIKCEQNLGHDTMYWYKQDSKKFLKIMFSYNNKELIINETVPNRFSPKSPDKAHLNLHINSLELGDSAVYFCASSQVKGETEAFFGQGTRLTVV.

Only a few counts were recorded for this clonotype. V usage is TRBV6-1 and J usage is TRBJ1-4; no definite D call. The CDR3 is 14 residues long. The ends were cut back, 2 bases at V and 5 bases at J, with 9 bases in the middle. Germline V gives CDR1 MNHNS, CDR2 SASEGT. DNA for the CDR3: TGTGCCAGCAGTGAACTTCTGGGGAATGAAAAACTGTTTTTT. Residues: CASSELLGNEKLFF.

V and J are TRBV2 and TRBJ1-2, with D possibly TRBD1 on 5 matching bases. CDR1 SNHLY and CDR2 FYNNEI come from the germline V gene. V lost 3 bases, J lost 8 bases, and 10 bases lay in between. CDR3 size: 12 residues. The CDR3 loop reads CASSDRRGGYTF. The CDR3 region has the DNA TGTGCCAGCAGTGATCGGAGGGGCGGCTACACCTTC.

This clonotype appeared a few times. This chain connects TRBV11-2 to TRBJ1-2, with D maybe TRBD1 (5 bases). With 5 bases removed from V and 6 bases from J, the gap between germline ends came to 19 bases. Germline V gives CDR1 SGHAT, CDR2 FQNNGV. The CDR3 covers 15 residues. The CDR3 region is CASSLGRPRVHGYTF. The CDR3 DNA is TGTGCCAGCAGCCTAGGACGTCCCAGGGTCCATGGCTACACCTTC.

The chain couples TRBV5-6 to TRBJ2-2; 8 bases map to TRBD1. V lost 3 bases, J lost 7 bases, and 5 bases stayed unmatched. Germline CDR1 is SGHDT and CDR2 is YYEEEE. The CDR3 runs 14 residues. The CDR3 DNA reads as TGTGCCAGCAGCTGGACAGGGTTTGACGGGGAGCTGTTTTTT. Amino acid sequence: CASSWTGFDGELFF.

This clonotype was recorded many times. The chain links TRBV20-1 to TRBJ2-7; TRBD2 matches 8 bases. CDR3 length: 13 amino acids. Trimming removed 4 bases from V and 3 bases from J; junction bases left unmatched: 5. Germline V CDR1 and CDR2: DFQATT, SNEGSKA (reference sequence). The CDR3 here is CSATSGSHYEQYF. CDR3 DNA: TGCAGTGCTACCAGCGGGAGTCACTACGAGCAGTACTTC.

On this clonotype itself: A much larger clone lies a single base off, so this may be a read error. The chain joins TRBV7-9 to TRBJ2-3; 14 bases are a match to TRBD2. This CDR3 is 16 amino acids long. Germline V gives CDR1 SEHNR, CDR2 FQNEAQ (reference sequence). The CDR3 DNA reads TGTGCCATCAGCTCCGGGACTAGCGGGAGTCCAGATACGCAGTATTTT. Its translation is CAISSGTSGSPDTQYF.

This clonotype was seen many times. This chain links TRBV30 with TRBJ1-4; tentative D call: TRBD1 (6 bases). Deletions cut 6 bases from V and 3 bases from J, with 11 bases between. The CDR3 sequence is 13 residues long. Per the germline V gene, CDR1 is GTSNPN and CDR2 is SVGIG (reference sequence). CDR3 region: CACAGVPNEKLFF. The CDR3 DNA is TGTGCCTGTGCAGGGGTTCCTAATGAAAAACTGTTTTTT.

This clonotype was detected many times. V and J are TRBV28 and TRBJ2-1, with 7 positions matching TRBD2. This CDR3 region has 14 residues. V was pared by 8 bases and J by 0 bases, with 4 bases of the junction left unmatched. Germline assignment: CDR1 MDHEN and CDR2 SYDVKM. The CDR3 here is CASGRASSYNEQFF. As DNA, the CDR3 is TGTGCCAGCGGGAGGGCGAGCTCCTACAATGAGCAGTTCTTC.

This clonotype was observed a handful of times. This sequence joins TRBV28 and TRBJ2-1; a weak D match, TRBD1 (6 bases). The V gene lost 11 bases and the J gene lost 8 bases, with 19 bases spanning the gap. This CDR3 has 13 residues. Germline CDR1 MDHEN, CDR2 SYDVKM. In nucleotides, the CDR3 is TGTGCCGCTTGGGACATCACCACGGATGAGCAGTTCTTC. Translated, it gives CAAWDITTDEQFF.

This clonotype was seen a handful of times. The V gene is TRBV6-9, the J gene TRBJ1-3; D not resolved. Trimming removed 4 bases from V and 3 bases from J, with 13 bases in between. The CDR3 length is 15 residues. Per germline, CDR1 MNHGY and CDR2 SVAAGI. The CDR3 nucleotides read TGTGCCAGCAGTTCCCGGGCCTCCCTTGGAAACACCATATATTTT. It is translated as CASSSRASLGNTIYF.

There are many counts of this clonotype. The chain is built from TRBV20-1 and TRBJ1-1, with D uncertain. Between the trimmed V and J ends, which lost 0 bases and 0 bases, there was a span of 5 bases. Germline V gene sequence: CDR1 DFQATT, CDR2 SNEGSKA (reference sequence). This CDR3 spans 13 amino acids. CDR3 region: CSAREHLNTEAFF. The DNA for the CDR3 is TGCAGTGCTAGAGAACATTTGAACACTGAAGCTTTCTTT.

This clonotype was counted at least ten times. This chain joins TRBV28 and TRBJ1-2, with a possible D match to TRBD1 (5 bases). Trimming cost V 5 bases and J 5 bases, with 15 bases left between them. This CDR3 is 14 amino acids long. In germline, CDR1 is MDHEN, CDR2 SYDVKM. The CDR3, as DNA: TGTGCCAGCAGTGTTGGGGGTGACTTTTATGGCTACACCTTC. It encodes CASSVGGDFYGYTF.

On this clonotype: Just one base apart from a much larger clone, this may be a read error. The chain is built from TRBV12-3 or TRBV12-4 and TRBJ1-6; perhaps TRBD1 as D (5 bases). V shed 2 bases and J shed 12 bases, with 14 bases lying between them. There are 14 residues in the CDR3. DNA for the CDR3: TGTGCCAGCAGTTTAAGAGCAGGGCGTTTACCCCTCCACTTT. Translated: CASSLRAGRLPLHF.

This sequence joins TRBV20-1 and TRBJ2-7; 11 bases are a match to TRBD1. The V gene's germline CDR1 is DFQATT and CDR2 SNEGSKA (reference sequence). The CDR3 runs to 14 residues. V trimming: 3 bases; J trimming: 7 bases; junction bases outside the gene matches: 8. The CDR3 spells CSARKGQGVWEQYF. The CDR3 nucleotides are TGCAGTGCTAGGAAGGGACAGGGGGTATGGGAGCAGTACTTC.

This clonotype was detected a few times. The V call is TRBV4-1, the J call TRBJ2-7, with D perhaps matching TRBD2 (7 bases). Germline values: CDR1 MGHRA, CDR2 YSYEKL. Trimming removed 1 base at V and 6 bases at J, with 13 bases between. CDR3 length: 14 residues. The chain's CDR3 is CASSQGPGGSEQYF. The CDR3 region has the DNA TGCGCCAGCAGCCAAGGTCCGGGGGGCAGCGAGCAGTACTTC.

The chain has TRBV6-5 and TRBJ2-1; D not certain. The CDR3 consists of 14 residues. The V gene lost 8 bases and the J gene lost 2 bases, with 13 bases spanning the gap. Germline V gives CDR1 MNHEY, CDR2 SVGAGI. The CDR3 coding sequence is TGTGCCAGCGGATACCCCTCTCCCTACAATGAGCAGTTCTTC. Its translation is CASGYPSPYNEQFF.

This clonotype was seen ten or more times. This rearrangement joins TRBV7-2 to TRBJ1-5, with unresolved D. The germline V gene has CDR1 SGHTA and CDR2 FQGNSA. The CDR3 length is 14 residues. Deletions cut 4 bases from V and 8 bases from J, with 15 bases between. This chain's CDR3 is CASSSGAPSEPQHF. The CDR3 nucleotides are TGTGCCAGCAGCTCGGGTGCGCCTTCTGAGCCCCAGCATTTT.